The clone carrying this T cell receptor beta chain was picked up one time. Germline V lookup: CDR1 SGHNT, CDR2 YYREEE (reference sequence). Trimming cost V 3 bases and J 1 base, with 13 bases left between them. This CDR3 region has 15 residues. The assay was immunoSEQ multiplex PCR, and TCRdb's table has in-frame clones only and misses some. The data show about 89,000 clones, with about 85% seen just once and over 8.5% held by the top ten. This record belongs to a study of blood T cell repertoires in COVID-19. The sequencing sample was made of peripheral blood. The TCR originated in a woman at least 80 years old with acute or convalescent COVID-19. The chain uses TRBV5-4 and TRBJ2-5; TRBD2 might be the D (5 bases). CDR3 amino acids: CASSSTSAGQETQYF. In nucleotides, the CDR3 is TGTGCCAGCAGCTCTACGTCCGCGGGCCAAGAGACCCAGTACTTC.